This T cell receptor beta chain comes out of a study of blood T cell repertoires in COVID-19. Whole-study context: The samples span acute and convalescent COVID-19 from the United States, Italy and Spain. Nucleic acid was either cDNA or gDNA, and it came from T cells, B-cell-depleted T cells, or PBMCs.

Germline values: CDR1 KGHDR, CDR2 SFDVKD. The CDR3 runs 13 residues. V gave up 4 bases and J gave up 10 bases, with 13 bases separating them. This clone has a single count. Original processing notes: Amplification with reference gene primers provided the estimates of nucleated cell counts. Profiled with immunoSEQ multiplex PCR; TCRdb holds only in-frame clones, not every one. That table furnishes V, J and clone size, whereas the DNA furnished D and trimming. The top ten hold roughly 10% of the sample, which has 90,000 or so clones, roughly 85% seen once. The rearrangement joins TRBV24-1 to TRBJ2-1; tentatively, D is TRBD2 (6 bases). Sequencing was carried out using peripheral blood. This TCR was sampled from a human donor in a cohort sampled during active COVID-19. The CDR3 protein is CATSDPKGGEQFF. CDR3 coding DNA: TGTGCCACCAGTGACCCGAAGGGAGGAGAGCAGTTCTTC.